These 17 T cell receptor beta chains share one sample of origin, sequenced in a study of shared clonotypes between healthy human individuals. Naive CD8 cells, CD45RO-negative and positively selected for CCR7, excluded terminally differentiated effector memory CD45RA+ cells. Profiled with immunoSEQ multiplex PCR; TCRdb holds only in-frame clones, not every one. In the table there are around 580,000 clones, roughly 98% of which are singletons. Sequenced: naive CD8+ T cells sorted from blood. Source of these receptors: a man aged 25 to 40 in good health.

The chain joins TRBV30 to TRBJ2-7; perhaps TRBD2 as D (5 bases). CDR3 length equals 17 residues. V lost 2 bases and J lost 0, with 20 bases in between. Germline loops: CDR1 GTSNPN, CDR2 SVGIG (reference sequence). The CDR3 sequence: CAWSPSPDGESSYEQYF. The CDR3 DNA reads as TGTGCCTGGAGTCCCTCCCCGGACGGGGAGAGCTCCTACGAGCAGTACTTC.

The rearrangement joins TRBV4-3 to TRBJ1-1, with D perhaps matching TRBD1 (6 bases). Germline loops: CDR1 LGHNA, CDR2 YSLEER. The CDR3 has 18 residues. V was clipped by 1 base and J by 0 bases, with 18 bases between them. For the CDR3, the DNA is TGCGCCAGCAGCCAAGTTTCCACAGGGTACGGAATGAACACTGAAGCTTTCTTT. Translating gives CASSQVSTGYGMNTEAFF.

The chain combines TRBV27 with TRBJ2-1; 13 nucleotides line up with TRBD2. The CDR3 sequence is 15 residues long. The J segment lost 6 bases and the V segment lost 5 bases, leaving 4 bases of the junction unmatched. Germline values: CDR1 MNHEY, CDR2 SMNVEV (reference sequence). CDR3 nucleotides: TGTGCCAGCAGTAAACTAGCGGGAGGGGGCAATGAGCAGTTCTTC. Protein product: CASSKLAGGGNEQFF.

This clone was observed once. The genes are TRBV4-2 and TRBJ2-7; tentatively, D is TRBD1 or TRBD2 (5 bases each). Trimming stripped 2 bases from V and 5 bases from J, with 13 bases between. Germline-derived CDR1 and CDR2 are LGHNA and YNFKEQ. This CDR3 comprises 14 residues. The chain's CDR3 is CASSQPGRSDEQYF. The CDR3 DNA sequence: TGTGCCAGCAGCCAACCGGGACGCTCAGACGAGCAGTACTTC.

The chain combines TRBV25-1 with TRBJ2-7; weak D call: TRBD1 (6 bases). CDR3 length equals 16 residues. With 6 bases removed from V and 1 base from J, the gap between germline ends came to 19 bases. Germline V gives CDR1 MGHDK, CDR2 SYGVNS. DNA for the CDR3: TGTGCCAGCAGCTCTCCCCGATCGGGACATTCCTACGAGCAGTACTTC. The encoded protein is CASSSPRSGHSYEQYF.

V usage is TRBV4-1 and J usage is TRBJ2-1; TRBD2 agrees at 7 bases. This CDR3 region has 15 residues. Trimming at V came to 3 bases and at J to 3 bases, leaving 5 bases not matched to a gene. The germline CDR1 and CDR2 sequences are MGHRA and YSYEKL. DNA for the CDR3: TGCGCCAGCAGCCACGGGAGCGGGGACTACAATGAGCAGTTCTTC. It is translated as CASSHGSGDYNEQFF.

This clone was counted once. The V and J genes are TRBV5-1 and TRBJ2-1; D possibly corresponds to TRBD2 (6 bases). This CDR3 has 13 residues. In germline, CDR1 is SGHRS, CDR2 YFSETQ. V was cut by 5 bases and J by 3 bases, with 9 bases left in between. The CDR3: CASSLTSYNEQFF. The CDR3 coding sequence is TGCGCCAGCAGTTTGACTAGCTACAATGAGCAGTTCTTC. The entire variable domain, with the rest obtained from reference TRBV5-1 and TRBJ2-1, is as follows: KAGVTQTPRYLIKTRGQQVTLSCSPISGHRSVSWYQQTPGQGLQFLFEYFSETQRNKGNFPGRFSGRQFSNSRSEMNVSTLELGDSALYLCASSLTSYNEQFFGPGTRLTVL.

CDR3 sequence reads: CASSTTSRLVSDTQYF. For the CDR3, the DNA is TGTGCCAGCAGTACCACTAGCAGACTAGTGTCAGATACGCAGTATTTT. The chain links TRBV27 to TRBJ2-3, with D possibly TRBD2 on 6 matching bases. The germline V and J ends were trimmed by 5 bases and 4 bases, with 19 bases remaining between them. This CDR3 has 16 amino acids. Germline V CDR1 and CDR2: MNHEY, SMNVEV (reference sequence).

The sample holds one count of this clone. The rearrangement uses TRBV28 and TRBJ2-5; D perhaps matches TRBD1 (7 bases). Germline V CDR1 and CDR2: MDHEN, SYDVKM. The CDR3 loop spans 17 amino acids. V was clipped by 3 bases and J by 0 bases, with 17 bases between them. This CDR3 is CASSFRGAGGYQETQYF. The CDR3 nucleotides read TGTGCCAGCAGTTTTCGTGGGGCAGGGGGGTACCAAGAGACCCAGTACTTC.

The chain joins TRBV7-9 to TRBJ2-3; 7 bases are a match to TRBD2. Germline V gene lookup returns CDR1 SEHNR and CDR2 FQNEAQ (reference sequence). V was pared by 3 bases and J by 2 bases, with 2 bases of the junction left unmatched. The CDR3 has 14 residues. CDR3 in amino acids: CASSLREITDTQYF. CDR3 nucleotide sequence: TGTGCCAGCAGCTTGCGGGAGATCACAGATACGCAGTATTTT.

The V call is TRBV11-2, the J call TRBJ2-5; weak D call: TRBD1 (6 bases). Deletions cut 3 bases from V and 5 bases from J, with 13 bases between. The CDR3 runs 14 residues. The germline CDR1 and CDR2 sequences are SGHAT and FQNNGV. This chain's CDR3 is CASSFSGGGETQYF. DNA for the CDR3: TGTGCCAGCAGCTTTTCTGGGGGCGGGGAGACCCAGTACTTC.

In its sample, this clone was seen once. This sequence joins TRBV29-1 and TRBJ2-7; D call uncertain. Trimming pared 2 bases from V and 4 bases from J, leaving 15 bases between. The CDR3 totals 14 residues. Per germline, CDR1 SQVTM and CDR2 ANQGSEA. CDR3 sequence (DNA): TGCAGCGTTGAAACGGCGTCCGCCGATTACGAGCAGTACTTC. It encodes CSVETASADYEQYF.

The chain employs TRBV5-1 and TRBJ1-2; D is possibly TRBD1 (5 bases). Deletions cut 2 bases from V and 4 bases from J, with 15 bases between. Germline values: CDR1 SGHRS, CDR2 YFSETQ. This CDR3 is 15 amino acids long. The CDR3 is CASSFGRGASYGYTF. In DNA form, the CDR3 reads TGCGCCAGCAGCTTCGGTCGAGGGGCCAGCTATGGCTACACCTTC.

This sequence joins TRBV5-6 and TRBJ2-7, with TRBD1 identical over 7 bases. In germline, CDR1 is SGHDT, CDR2 YYEEEE. This CDR3 has 15 residues. V was clipped by 1 base and J by 2 bases; unmatched bases: 6. The CDR3 nucleotides read TGTGCCAGCAGCTTGCCCGACAGGGACCCCTACGAGCAGTACTTC. It specifies CASSLPDRDPYEQYF.

This rearrangement joins TRBV4-1 to TRBJ2-5; TRBD2 agrees at 9 bases. V was clipped by 4 bases and J by 4 bases; unmatched bases: 7. The CDR3 loop spans 15 amino acids. Per germline, CDR1 MGHRA and CDR2 YSYEKL. The CDR3 is CASSLGGRAPETQYF. The CDR3 coding sequence is TGCGCCAGCAGCCTTGGCGGGAGGGCCCCAGAGACCCAGTACTTC.

The V gene is TRBV14, the J gene TRBJ2-1; 11 nucleotides match TRBD2. This CDR3 spans 15 amino acids. After removal of 3 bases from V and 9 bases from J, the junction contained 7 bases not matched to a gene. Germline-derived CDR1 and CDR2 are SGHDN and FVKESK. The CDR3 here is CASSQGLAASSEQFF. CDR3 coding DNA: TGTGCCAGCAGCCAGGGACTAGCGGCCAGTAGTGAGCAGTTCTTC.

The chain is built from TRBV30 and TRBJ2-2; 10 bases are a match to TRBD1. Germline values: CDR1 GTSNPN, CDR2 SVGIG (reference sequence). Trimming removed 2 bases from V and 5 bases from J; junction bases left unmatched: 5. The CDR3 is made up of 15 amino acids. The CDR3 spells CAWSLTGGWTGELFF. CDR3 DNA: TGTGCCTGGAGTCTGACAGGGGGCTGGACCGGGGAGCTGTTTTTT. Complete variable domain (other parts from reference TRBV30 and TRBJ2-2): SQTIHQWPATLVQPVGSPLSLECTVEGTSNPNLYWYRQAAGRGLQLLFYSVGIGQISSEVPQNLSASRPQDRQFILSSKKLLLSDSGFYLCAWSLTGGWTGELFFGEGSRLTVL.